The present T cell receptor beta chain was sequenced within a study of shared clonotypes between healthy human individuals. With regard to this clone: The antigen remains undetermined.

The table came from immunoSEQ multiplex PCR; TCRdb's copy has only in-frame clones and leaves some out. In the table there are roughly 850,000 clones, just over 95% of which are singletons. CD45RO-negative cells were positively selected for CCR7, leaving out terminally differentiated effector memory CD45RA+ cells. The CDR3 extends over 13 amino acids. The ends were cut back, 4 bases at V and 4 bases at J, with 8 bases in the middle. The germline V gene encodes CDR1 MNHEY and CDR2 SMNVEV (reference sequence). Study observations and caveats: Naive CD4 clonotypes overlapped across several donors at roughly 5%.

The source is a man aged 30-40 years in good health. The V call is TRBV27, the J call TRBJ2-1, with D maybe TRBD2 (6 bases). Material for sequencing was naive CD8+ T cells sorted from blood. In nucleotides, the CDR3 is TGTGCCAGCAGTTCTAGCGTGTACAATGAGCAGTTCTTC. It is translated as CASSSSVYNEQFF.